This T cell receptor (beta chain) stems from a study of blood T cell repertoires in COVID-19 (dated by TCRdb to 2019 to 2021). General notes on the study: Samples covering the acute and convalescent phases of COVID-19 were provided by collaborators in the United States, Italy and Spain. The prospective study material was composed of cDNA or gDNA derived from T cells, B-cell-depleted T cells, or PBMCs. Subjects who had been exposed to COVID-19, were actively infected with it, or had recovered from it provided the deeply sampled blood TCRbeta repertoires that made up the dataset. The repertoires were released in a freely available public database meant as a resource for research on the immune response to SARS-CoV-2. The samples were drawn from two sources: the first 160 participants of the ongoing ImmuneRACE study, and fewer than 1,500 subjects contributed by 6 global collaborators. Nearly every sample came with metadata listing a de-identified subject ID, COVID-19 status, age in years and sex. Where HLA class I and class II types were available, the types were taken from metadata supplied by the sample provider, not from assay-based typing. The paper's findings and limits, for the study overall: The amount of clinical and demographic metadata varied by source and participant and was provided uncurated.

The immunoSEQ Assay, a bias-controlled multiplex PCR, was used to amplify TCRbeta CDR3 regions from genomic DNA. Regarding the original processing steps: The number of nucleated cells in each sample was estimated from the amplification of reference gene primers within the assay. Sequence reads were collapsed and filtered to measure the absolute abundance of every unique TCRbeta CDR3 rearrangement. For each sample, productive Simpson clonality was calculated by taking the square root of Simpson's diversity index across productive rearrangements. TCRdb took over this immuneACCESS table, retaining in-frame rearrangements with V and J assigned. Such tables are incomplete; in checked studies, under half of the missing clones stem from an unresolved V gene, and the remainder is unexplained. V and J calls and clone size come straight from that table; D and trimming were deduced from the DNA. The sample profile shows 200,000 to 300,000 clones; approximately 86% of them were found once. The ten largest clones add up to about 3.1% of the sample.

Another Seattle source contributed samples from volunteer blood donors who had recovered from COVID-19. Collaborating institutions collected whole blood in K2EDTA tubes following their own protocols. For TCRbeta analysis, collaborators shipped samples in one of three forms: frozen whole blood, isolated PBMCs, or DNA extracted from either of those sample types. Reading the germline V gene gives CDR1 MNHNS and CDR2 SASEGT. V lost 3 bases and J lost 0 bases, and the count of bases not matched to a germline gene is 2. The CDR3 sequence holds 15 residues, the cysteine and phenylalanine included. Only the CDR3 DNA is retained, 45 bases long and in frame from the first base. As regards this clone: The specificity of this receptor is unknown. No base quality information exists; no much larger clone differs at one position.

The specimen sequenced was peripheral blood. The V and J genes are TRBV6-1 and TRBJ2-1, and TRBD1 matches 7 of the central bases. This TCR was sampled from a woman in her 30s who had recovered from COVID-19. The CDR3: CASSEDRSSYNEQFF. The nucleotide sequence is given as TGTGCCAGCAGTGAGGACAGGAGCTCCTACAATGAGCAGTTCTTC.